A selection of T cell receptor beta chains follows, all from one sample in a study of blood T cell repertoires in COVID-19. Clones were sequenced by immunoSEQ multiplex PCR, and TCRdb holds only the in-frame ones, with some missing. The sample includes some 98,000 clones, around 82% of them seen just once. Material: peripheral blood. All receptors come from a man between 65 and 85 years old with active or convalescent COVID-19. CDR3s include the opening cysteine and the closing phenylalanine or tryptophan. Fields, in order: CDR3 DNA, CDR3 protein, V gene, J gene, CDR3 length, clone size, D gene. D genes are given only for firm matches. Size values are once, few and many counts, or a class for expanded clones, and some rows have none.

DNA: TGTCCCACCCCCCACCACGGCGGGGGGGGGACAGAGACCCAGTACTTC; CDR3: CPTPHHGGGGTETQYF; V: TRBV4-2; J: TRBJ2-5; length: 16; size: -; D: TRBD2
DNA: TGTGCCAGCAGCTTGAGGGGAGGCAACACTGAAGCTTTCTTT; CDR3: CASSLRGGNTEAFF; V: TRBV5-6; J: TRBJ1-1; length: 14; size: -; D: -
DNA: TGTGCCATCACTACAGGACGCTACGCTGGAAACACCATATATTTT; CDR3: CAITTGRYAGNTIYF; V: TRBV10-3; J: TRBJ1-3; length: 15; size: -; D: -
DNA: TGTGCCAGCAGTCGACGAGGGGGCACTGAAGCTTTCTTT; CDR3: CASSRRGGTEAFF; V: TRBV6-5; J: TRBJ1-1; length: 13; size: -; D: -
DNA: TGTGCCAGCAGCTTAGTCGGGACTAGCGGGGGGGTATACAATGAGCAGTTCTTC; CDR3: CASSLVGTSGGVYNEQFF; V: TRBV7-2; J: TRBJ2-1; length: 18; size: few; D: TRBD2
DNA: TGTGCCAGCTCACCAGGCGGGGCGGGTCAGCCCCAGCATTTT; CDR3: CASSPGGAGQPQHF; V: TRBV18; J: TRBJ1-5; length: 14; size: -; D: -
DNA: TGTGCCAGCAGGTCGGGACAGAATAATTGGGATGGCTACACCTTC; CDR3: CASRSGQNNWDGYTF; V: TRBV6-5; J: TRBJ1-2; length: 15; size: few; D: TRBD1
DNA: TGTGCCAGCAGCTTCTCAGGGGGCTTGAACACTGAAGCTTTCTTT; CDR3: CASSFSGGLNTEAFF; V: TRBV7-8; J: TRBJ1-1; length: 15; size: once; D: TRBD1
DNA: TGTGCCAGCAACGGGGGGGCCGGGGAGACCCAGTACTTC; CDR3: CASNGGAGETQYF; V: TRBV2; J: TRBJ2-5; length: 13; size: -; D: TRBD2
DNA: TGTGCCATCAGTGAGTCGACAGGATCTGGGGCCAACGTCCTGACTTTC; CDR3: CAISESTGSGANVLTF; V: TRBV10-3; J: TRBJ2-6; length: 16; size: once; D: -
DNA: TGTGCCAGCAGTGACTTACCGGGACTAGTTAAGTTCGAGCAGTACTTC; CDR3: CASSDLPGLVKFEQYF; V: TRBV2; J: TRBJ2-7; length: 16; size: -; D: TRBD2
DNA: TGTGCCAGCAGCGCCACAGGGGGCTTTAACTATGGCTACACCTTC; CDR3: CASSATGGFNYGYTF; V: TRBV9; J: TRBJ1-2; length: 15; size: -; D: TRBD1
DNA: TGTGCCAGCAGCCCCCATTCCAACCAAGAGACCCAGTACTTC; CDR3: CASSPHSNQETQYF; V: TRBV6-6; J: TRBJ2-5; length: 14; size: -; D: -
DNA: TGTGCAAGTCGCCGAGGACTTAGCTCCTACAATGAGCAGTTCTTC; CDR3: CASRRGLSSYNEQFF; V: TRBV12-2; J: TRBJ2-1; length: 15; size: -; D: -
DNA: TGTGCCAGCAGTGATTCCCCTTACGAGCAGTACTTC; CDR3: CASSDSPYEQYF; V: TRBV2; J: TRBJ2-7; length: 12; size: -; D: -
DNA: TGTGCCAGCAGCTTAGTCCAGGGGCATGGCTACACCTTC; CDR3: CASSLVQGHGYTF; V: TRBV7-9; J: TRBJ1-2; length: 13; size: -; D: -
DNA: TGTGCCAGCAGCGGACGACAGGGGTATGGCTACACCTTC; CDR3: CASSGRQGYGYTF; V: TRBV13; J: TRBJ1-2; length: 13; size: -; D: TRBD1
DNA: TGTGCCAGCAGACCCAGACAGACCGGAGCTTTCTTT; CDR3: CASRPRQTGAFF; V: TRBV28; J: TRBJ1-1; length: 12; size: -; D: -
DNA: TGTGCCAGCAGCTTGTGGTTAGCGGGGGGCCTGTACAATGAGCAGTTCTTC; CDR3: CASSLWLAGGLYNEQFF; V: TRBV5-4; J: TRBJ2-1; length: 17; size: -; D: TRBD2
DNA: TGTGCCAGCTCACCGGGGGGGTCCTATAATTCACCCCTCCACTTT; CDR3: CASSPGGSYNSPLHF; V: TRBV18; J: TRBJ1-6; length: 15; size: -; D: -
DNA: TGTGCCAGCAGCCAAGAGCCCAGTTCCTCCTACAATGAGCAGTTCTTC; CDR3: CASSQEPSSSYNEQFF; V: TRBV4-2; J: TRBJ2-1; length: 16; size: -; D: -
DNA: TGTGCCAGCAGCTTGGAGCAGGGCCTAGCCAAAAACATTCAGTACTTC; CDR3: CASSLEQGLAKNIQYF; V: TRBV5-4; J: TRBJ2-4; length: 16; size: once; D: -
DNA: TGTGCCAGCAGCTTGAAATCTTCGGCTAGCGGGGGGCATGAGCAGTTCTTC; CDR3: CASSLKSSASGGHEQFF; V: TRBV5-6; J: TRBJ2-1; length: 17; size: once; D: TRBD2
DNA: TGTGCCAGCAGCCCTGGACTCACTGAAGAGACCCAGTACTTC; CDR3: CASSPGLTEETQYF; V: TRBV6-2/TRBV6-3; J: TRBJ2-5; length: 14; size: -; D: -
DNA: TGTGCCAGCAGTTATTTGCAGGGGAGTTCACCCCTCCACTTT; CDR3: CASSYLQGSSPLHF; V: TRBV6-5; J: TRBJ1-6; length: 14; size: -; D: -
DNA: TGCGCCAGCAGCTTGGCCCCCCGGACAGGGGGCGTAGACATTCAGTACTTC; CDR3: CASSLAPRTGGVDIQYF; V: TRBV5-1; J: TRBJ2-4; length: 17; size: -; D: TRBD1
DNA: TGTGCCAGCAGCGTAGACAGGGGCAATGAGCAGTTCTTC; CDR3: CASSVDRGNEQFF; V: TRBV9; J: TRBJ2-1; length: 13; size: -; D: TRBD1
DNA: TGTGCCAGTAGTATATCGGGGGACCAAGAGACCCAGTACTTC; CDR3: CASSISGDQETQYF; V: TRBV19; J: TRBJ2-5; length: 14; size: once; D: -
DNA: TGTGCCAGCAGCTTTACAACAGGGGGTTACGAGCAGTACTTC; CDR3: CASSFTTGGYEQYF; V: TRBV27; J: TRBJ2-7; length: 14; size: -; D: TRBD1
DNA: TGTGCCACCAGTGATCGGACAGGGGGTAATGAGCAGTTCTTC; CDR3: CATSDRTGGNEQFF; V: TRBV24-1; J: TRBJ2-1; length: 14; size: -; D: TRBD1
DNA: TGTGCCAGCAGCCAAGATCCCCAGCAGGGTGGTTCACCCCTCCACTTT; CDR3: CASSQDPQQGGSPLHF; V: TRBV4-2; J: TRBJ1-6; length: 16; size: -; D: -
DNA: TGTGCCAGCAGCTTCGGACAGGTCATGAACACTGAAGCTTTCTTT; CDR3: CASSFGQVMNTEAFF; V: TRBV11-2; J: TRBJ1-1; length: 15; size: few; D: TRBD1
DNA: TGTGCCAGCAGCTTAGTGGAGACAGGGGGCTATGGCTACACCTTC; CDR3: CASSLVETGGYGYTF; V: TRBV7-8; J: TRBJ1-2; length: 15; size: once; D: TRBD1
DNA: TGTGCCAGCAGCTCTCCCTTAGAAGAAAAACTGTTTTTT; CDR3: CASSSPLEEKLFF; V: TRBV5-5; J: TRBJ1-4; length: 13; size: -; D: -
DNA: TGTGCCAGCAGCGAATGGGACAGGGGTCGAACCTACGAGCAGTACTTC; CDR3: CASSEWDRGRTYEQYF; V: TRBV6-1; J: TRBJ2-7; length: 16; size: many; D: TRBD1
DNA: TGTGCCAGCAGCGAACAGGGGTATGGCTACACCTTC; CDR3: CASSEQGYGYTF; V: TRBV4-2; J: TRBJ1-2; length: 12; size: -; D: TRBD1
DNA: TGTGCCAGCAGCTTGATGGACAGGGGAGGTGGCTACACCTTC; CDR3: CASSLMDRGGGYTF; V: TRBV5-8; J: TRBJ1-2; length: 14; size: -; D: TRBD1
DNA: TGTGCCAGCAACAGGGAAAACACCGGGGAGCTGTTTTTT; CDR3: CASNRENTGELFF; V: TRBV2; J: TRBJ2-2; length: 13; size: -; D: -
DNA: TGTGCCAGCAGCGTGGAAGGGGGGGTATTTGAGCAGTTCTTC; CDR3: CASSVEGGVFEQFF; V: TRBV9; J: TRBJ2-1; length: 14; size: -; D: -
DNA: TGCGCCAGCAGCCAGGGGACTACTACACAAGAGACCCAGTACTTC; CDR3: CASSQGTTTQETQYF; V: TRBV4-1; J: TRBJ2-5; length: 15; size: few; D: TRBD2
DNA: TGTGCCAGTAGTATTTACCCTACCCTGAACACTGAAGCTTTCTTT; CDR3: CASSIYPTLNTEAFF; V: TRBV19; J: TRBJ1-1; length: 15; size: few; D: -
DNA: TGTGCCAGCAGCTTCGGCGGGAGCACAGATACGCAGTATTTT; CDR3: CASSFGGSTDTQYF; V: TRBV4-2; J: TRBJ2-3; length: 14; size: -; D: -